This TCR beta chain appears in the sequencing data of a study of blood T cell repertoires in COVID-19 (dated by TCRdb to the early 2020s). For context, the study as a whole: Samples covering the acute and convalescent phases of COVID-19 were provided by collaborators in the United States, Italy and Spain. The prospective study material was composed of cDNA or gDNA derived from T cells, B-cell-depleted T cells, or PBMCs. Subjects who had been exposed to COVID-19, were actively infected with it, or had recovered from it provided the deeply sampled blood TCRbeta repertoires that made up the dataset. The repertoires were released in a freely available public database intended as a resource for research on the immune response to SARS-CoV-2. The samples were drawn from the first 160 participants of the ongoing ImmuneRACE study and from some 1,300 subjects provided by 6 global collaborators. A de-identified subject ID, COVID-19 status, age in years and sex were almost always included in the sample metadata. Where available, HLA class I and class II types were obtained from metadata supplied by the sample provider rather than from assay-based typing.

Whole blood was collected in K2EDTA tubes by collaborating institutions according to the institutions' own protocols. For TCRbeta analysis, collaborators shipped samples as frozen whole blood, isolated PBMCs, or DNA extracted from either of those sample types. TCRbeta CDR3 regions were amplified from genomic DNA using the immunoSEQ Assay, a bias-controlled multiplex PCR. The source study handled its data this way. The number of nucleated cells in each sample was estimated from the amplification of reference gene primers within the assay. To quantify the absolute abundance of each unique TCRbeta CDR3 rearrangement, sequence reads were collapsed and filtered. For each sample, productive Simpson clonality was calculated by taking the square root of Simpson's diversity index across productive rearrangements. TCRdb took this table from immuneACCESS and kept in-frame rearrangements with V and J called. Such tables lack part of the clones; where checked against another copy, unresolved V genes explain under half of the gap, and the rest is unexplained. The D gene and trimming were derived from the DNA, and the V and J assignments and clone size from that table. Recorded for this sample are about 230,000 clones; 84% of them occurred a single time. The ten biggest clones cover less than 20% of the sample.

This clone was observed a handful of times. Its antigen is currently not known. No much larger clone is present one base from it, and per-base qualities are unavailable. Other nucleotide sequences from this sample produce the same CDR3. What the authors observed across the whole study: The amount of clinical and demographic metadata varied by source and participant and was provided uncurated.

Input material: peripheral blood. The sequence derives from a woman aged 80 or older with active or convalescent COVID-19.

The DNA reads as follows: TGCGCCAGCAGCTTAGGACAGGGGTATTACGAGCAGTACTTC. Its coded protein is CASSLGQGYYEQYF. The chain is assembled from TRBV5-1 and TRBJ2-7, with 9 bases aligning to TRBD1. The CDR3, from cysteine to phenylalanine, totals 14 residues. Only the CDR3 portion is preserved as DNA: 42 bases, with reading frame beginning at the first base. Looking up the germline V gene yields CDR1 SGHRS and CDR2 YFSETQ. V trim: 2 bases; J trim: 4 bases; unmatched bases: 4.